The clone carrying this T cell receptor beta chain appeared a single time. The data originate from a study of blood T cell repertoires in COVID-19. Background on the study: Donors in the United States, Italy and Spain gave samples during acute or convalescent COVID-19.

The CDR3 is 16 residues long. Germline CDR1 MNHEY, CDR2 SVGEGT. V dropped 6 bases and J dropped 2; count of bases not matched to a gene: 12. In the study's own analysis: How many nucleated cells were present was estimated from reference gene primer amplification. Generated by immunoSEQ multiplex PCR, the TCRdb table keeps only in-frame clones and is missing some. The V and J calls and the clone size are those of that table, but D and trimming were determined from the DNA. The sample records 110,000 to 150,000 clones, just over 85% being singletons. The TCR was taken from a woman aged 60 to 75 with acute or convalescent COVID-19. The rearrangement joins TRBV6-2 or TRBV6-3 to TRBJ2-5, with TRBD2 identical over 7 bases. The specimen was peripheral blood. CDR3 in amino acids: CASSWRAGPFQETQYF. Here the CDR3 DNA reads TGTGCCAGCAGCTGGAGAGCGGGGCCTTTTCAAGAGACCCAGTACTTC.